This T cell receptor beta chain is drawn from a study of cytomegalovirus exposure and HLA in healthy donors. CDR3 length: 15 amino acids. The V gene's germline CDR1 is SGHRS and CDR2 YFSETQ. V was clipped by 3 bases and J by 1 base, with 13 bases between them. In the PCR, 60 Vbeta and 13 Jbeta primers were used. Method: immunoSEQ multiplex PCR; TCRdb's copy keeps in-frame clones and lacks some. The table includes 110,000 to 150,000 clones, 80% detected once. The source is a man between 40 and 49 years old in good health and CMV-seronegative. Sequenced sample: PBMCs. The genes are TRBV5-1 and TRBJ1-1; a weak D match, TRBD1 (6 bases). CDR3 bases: TGCGCCAGCAGCTCTGGACAGTCCTCGAACACTGAAGCTTTCTTT. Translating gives CASSSGQSSNTEAFF.